The rows below give T cell receptor beta chains drawn from one sample of a study of Graves' ophthalmopathy and Graves' hyperthyroidism. TCRdb analysed the multiplex PCR reads with MiXCR anew, one entry per CDR3 protein. The data show 230,000 or so distinct CDR3 sequences, around 50% seen once. The sample taken for sequencing was peripheral blood. The receptors stem from an adult man with Graves' ophthalmopathy. Each CDR3 is given with its conserved first and last residue. D genes are given only for firm matches. Expanded clones get a size class; other rows say once, few or many, or leave the size out.

v_call	j_call	clone_size	d_call	cdr3_nt	cdr3_aa
TRBV24-1	TRBJ2-2	NA	NA	TGTGCCACCAGTCCTCACGGGGCCGGGGAGCTGTTTTTT	CATSPHGAGELFF
TRBV4-1	TRBJ1-2	NA	NA	TGCGCCAGCAGCCAAGAAAGGAGGCTGGGAGGCTATGGCTACACCTTC	CASSQERRLGGYGYTF
TRBV10-3	TRBJ1-2	many	TRBD1	TGTGCCATCAGTGGGGAAGGGGGCGCAAATGGCTACACCTTC	CAISGEGGANGYTF
TRBV9	TRBJ1-4	few	NA	TGTGCTAGCAGCCCCAGGGAGAGGGGGAATGAAAAACTGTTTTTT	CASSPRERGNEKLFF
TRBV10-3	TRBJ2-7	few	NA	TGTGCCATCAGGGCGGCGCTGGGTAAGGAGGCTCTCTCCTACGAGCAGTACTTC	CAIRAALGKEALSYEQYF
TRBV10-3	TRBJ2-7	NA	TRBD1	TGTGCCATCAGGCCGGGACAGGGCCTCGGGGGCTCCTACGAGCAGTACTTC	CAIRPGQGLGGSYEQYF
TRBV10-3	TRBJ2-7	NA	NA	TGTGCCAGCAATACCGTCGCGGGGGAGCAGTACTTC	CASNTVAGEQYF
TRBV2	TRBJ2-5	few	TRBD2	TGTGCCAGCAGTGTACCTAGCGGTAGGGAGACCCAGTACTTC	CASSVPSGRETQYF
TRBV19	TRBJ2-7	few	NA	TGTGCCAGTAGTAAGGCCGGATTCTACGAGCAGTACTTC	CASSKAGFYEQYF
TRBV7-9	TRBJ1-1	NA	NA	TGTGCCAGCAGCTTGAACTTCATGAACACTGAAGCTTTCTTT	CASSLNFMNTEAFF
TRBV2	TRBJ2-2	NA	NA	TGTGCCAGCAGGGTACAGGGATTCCTCGAGGAGCTGTTTTTT	CASRVQGFLEELFF
TRBV20-1	TRBJ1-6	few	NA	TGCAGTGCTAGAGATCGGGGTTCACCCCTCCACTTT	CSARDRGSPLHF
TRBV25-1	TRBJ2-1	NA	NA	TGTGCCAGCAGTGGATCTGGGAACAGGATCAGCTCCTACAATGAGCAGTTCTTC	CASSGSGNRISSYNEQFF
TRBV24-1	TRBJ1-2	NA	NA	TGTGCCACCAGTGATTCCGCCGGGACGGATGGCTACACCTTC	CATSDSAGTDGYTF
TRBV10-2	TRBJ2-5	few	TRBD1	TGCGCCAGCAGTGACCCCGGGACAGGAAGGCAAGAGACCCAGTACTTC	CASSDPGTGRQETQYF
TRBV7-2	TRBJ1-1	NA	NA	TGTGCCAGCAGCGCCCAGGGGAGCCGCACTGAAGCTTTCTTT	CASSAQGSRTEAFF
TRBV29-1	TRBJ2-3	NA	TRBD2	TGCAGCGTTGTTGTACTAGCGGGAGATACGCAGTATTTT	CSVVVLAGDTQYF
TRBV10-3	TRBJ1-5	NA	TRBD1	TGTGCCAGCAGTTACGACCTGGGACAGGTGTCTCAGCCCCAGCATTTT	CASSYDLGQVSQPQHF
TRBV7-3	TRBJ1-1	few	NA	TGTGCCAGCAGCTTAATACGCGGGGAGAACACTGAAGCTTTCTTT	CASSLIRGENTEAFF
TRBV10-3	TRBJ2-2	NA	NA	TGTGCCGTGCGGGCAGAGAACACCGGGGAGCTGTTTTTT	CAVRAENTGELFF
TRBV19	TRBJ1-1	NA	TRBD1	TGTGCCAGTACACTGACAGGGACCAAGAACACTGAAGCTTTCTTT	CASTLTGTKNTEAFF
TRBV19	TRBJ1-5	NA	NA	TGTGCCAGTACGGGCAGGAGGGGCCTTAGCAATCAGCCCCAGCATTTT	CASTGRRGLSNQPQHF
TRBV7-3	TRBJ2-2	NA	TRBD1	TGTGCCAGCAGCATACAGGGGAGTGGGGAGCTGTTTTTT	CASSIQGSGELFF
TRBV7-8	TRBJ2-7	NA	TRBD1	TGTGCCAGCAGCTTAGCGGGACAGACCAACGAGCAGTACTTC	CASSLAGQTNEQYF